The rows below give T cell receptor beta chains drawn from one sample of a study of T cell responses to AZD1222 COVID-19 vaccine. Assay: immunoSEQ multiplex PCR; the TCRdb copy retains only in-frame clones and omits some. The sample lists approximately 170,000 clones, 75% to 95% occurring once. The specimen comprised peripheral blood, sampled on day 0 of AZD1222 vaccination. The receptor set was obtained from an adult in good health. Both conserved end residues are part of each CDR3.

cdr3_length v_call cdr3_aa
13 TRBV3-1/TRBV3-2 CASSLLDRGEQYF
16 TRBV5-1 CASSTAGTGGNSPLHF
15 TRBV5-8 CASSVSHGSHQPQHF
16 TRBV4-1 CASSQVRTSGSYEQYF
15 TRBV6-2/TRBV6-3 CASSYLFQGSTEAFF
15 TRBV10-3 CAARSSGSFSDEQFF
16 TRBV19 CASNLQGSLRYNEQFF
11 TRBV10-1 CASCNSGPQYF
16 TRBV10-3 CAISTDREGPYNEQFF
16 TRBV5-5 CASSFDLRQGSSEQFF
11 TRBV2 CASTGYNEQFF
15 TRBV19 CASRRTGEGNYGYTF
11 TRBV7-3 CASSQGGGYTF
15 TRBV3-1/TRBV3-2 CASSQEWGGEQPQHF
15 TRBV2 CASSTQSRLNQPQHF
16 TRBV19 CASSMESSGRDQPQHF
15 TRBV28 CASSLQGGGRETQYF
14 TRBV30 CAWSLRSYTGELFF
14 TRBV18 CASSPLGQGNTIYF
15 TRBV10-2 CASVNKGFLSTEAFF
13 TRBV7-3 CASSARGLDEQFF
15 TRBV6-5 CASSQTGPEGDGYTF
15 TRBV5-4 CASRSVGTGANVLTF